Listed here are 30 T cell receptor beta chains from one sample, sequenced in a study of shared clonotypes between healthy human individuals. Profiled with immunoSEQ multiplex PCR; TCRdb holds only in-frame clones, not every one. The table records over a million clones, around 74% of them present only once. Source material: memory CD4+ T cells sorted from blood. The subset is: CD45RA-negative fraction. These receptors all come from a man between 18 and 35 years old in good health.

This clone was counted a few times. The gene calls are TRBV6-1 and TRBJ1-2; D call uncertain. Deletions cut 10 bases from V and 5 bases from J, with 14 bases between. This CDR3 comprises 12 residues. From germline, CDR1 is MNHNS and CDR2 SASEGT. The CDR3 DNA sequence: TGTGCCACCGAAGGACGCGGGTATGGCTACACCTTC. It yields the protein CATEGRGYGYTF.

This chain links TRBV6-5 with TRBJ1-3, with TRBD1 identical over 7 bases. Trimming at V came to 5 bases and at J to 7 bases, leaving 8 bases not matched to a gene. The germline V gene encodes CDR1 MNHEY and CDR2 SVGAGI. The CDR3 sequence is 14 residues long. CDR3 region: CASSERQGWNTIYF. The DNA for the CDR3 is TGTGCCAGCAGTGAAAGACAGGGATGGAACACCATATATTTT.

The table lists this clone with a few counts. This chain links TRBV29-1 with TRBJ1-3; possibly TRBD1 for D (6 bases). This CDR3 is 13 amino acids long. Trimming stripped 6 bases from V and 3 bases from J, with 12 bases between. Germline V gene data show CDR1 as SQVTM and CDR2 as ANQGSEA. The CDR3 bases are TGCAGCGTCGTAACAGGGCGTGGAAACACCATATATTTT. It specifies CSVVTGRGNTIYF.

This chain joins TRBV6-1 and TRBJ2-4; TRBD1 matches at 12 bases. The CDR3 is 15 amino acids. Germline trimming cut 3 bases from V and 7 bases from J; bases unmatched to any gene: 4. CDR1 and CDR2 (germline): MNHNS, SASEGT. The chain's CDR3 is CASSEGQGAHNIQYF. The CDR3 nucleotides are TGTGCCAGCAGTGAGGGACAGGGGGCGCATAACATTCAGTACTTC.

The chain couples TRBV28 to TRBJ1-4; TRBD1 is a possible D gene (5 bases). The CDR3 runs 15 residues. Trimming took 3 bases from V and 4 from J, leaving 12 bases between them. Germline V CDR1 and CDR2: MDHEN, SYDVKM. The CDR3 DNA reads as TGTGCCAGCAGTTTCGCCGGGGGAAGTAATGAAAAACTGTTTTTT. It codes for CASSFAGGSNEKLFF.

The gene calls are TRBV28 and TRBJ1-1; 11 bases agree with TRBD1. CDR1 is MDHEN, CDR2 SYDVKM, per germline. The CDR3 consists of 15 residues. V shed 5 bases, J shed 7 bases, and the junction held 9 bases outside the gene matches. The CDR3 is CASSHKGQGAYEAFF. As DNA, the CDR3 is TGTGCCAGCAGTCACAAAGGACAGGGGGCCTATGAAGCTTTCTTT. Together with reference TRBV28 and TRBJ1-1, the CDR3 gives the full variable domain: DVKVTQSSRYLVKRTGEKVFLECVQDMDHENMFWYRQDPGLGLRLIYFSYDVKMKEKGDIPEGYSVSREKKERFSLILESASTNQTSMYLCASSHKGQGAYEAFFGQGTRLTVV.

CDR3 sequence reads: CASRRAGGGQPQHF. CDR3 bases: TGTGCCAGCAGGCGTGCGGGGGGGGGTCAGCCCCAGCATTTT. This chain joins TRBV6-1 and TRBJ1-5; possible D gene TRBD1, 5 bases. Germline V gene sequence: CDR1 MNHNS, CDR2 SASEGT. The CDR3 totals 14 residues. Trimming removed 6 bases from V and 6 bases from J, with 15 bases in between.

The gene calls are TRBV5-6 and TRBJ1-1, with D unresolved. Deletions cut 0 bases from V and 8 bases from J, with 5 bases between. Germline values: CDR1 SGHDT, CDR2 YYEEEE. The CDR3 consists of 11 residues. The CDR3 here is CASSLGLEAFF. The CDR3, as DNA: TGTGCCAGCAGCTTGGGTCTCGAAGCTTTCTTT.

The chain joins TRBV21-1 to TRBJ1-1. TRBV21-1 is listed as a pseudogene. CDR3 length: 17 amino acids. The CDR3 DNA reads TGTGCCGGGACTTGGGACTGCCTAGTAGGGGCGAACACTGAAGCTTTCTTT. This encodes CAGTWDCLVGANTEAFF.

The chain couples TRBV6-1 to TRBJ1-6; weak D call: TRBD1 (6 bases). The CDR3 loop spans 14 amino acids. Trimming pared 5 bases from V and 6 bases from J, leaving 11 bases between. The germline gives CDR1 MNHNS, CDR2 SASEGT. The CDR3 loop is CASSRGSLNSPLHF. The CDR3 coding sequence is TGTGCCAGCAGTAGGGGGTCCCTTAATTCACCCCTCCACTTT.

The rearrangement uses TRBV7-9 and TRBJ1-1; D unclear. CDR3 length: 14 residues. Between the trimmed V and J ends, which lost 1 base and 0 bases, there was a span of 6 bases. CDR1 is SEHNR and CDR2 is FQNEAQ in the germline V gene (reference sequence). This chain's CDR3 is CASSLVRVNTEAFF. CDR3 nucleotides: TGTGCCAGCAGCTTAGTGAGGGTGAACACTGAAGCTTTCTTT.

The J gene is TRBJ2-7, the V gene TRBV14; the D gene could be TRBD1 or TRBD2 (5 bases each). With 4 bases removed from V and 0 bases from J, the gap between germline ends came to 13 bases. The CDR3 totals 15 residues. Germline CDR1 is SGHDN and CDR2 is FVKESK. In DNA form, the CDR3 reads TGTGCCAGCAGCCCGCTACGGGACCTCTCCTACGAGCAGTACTTC. This encodes CASSPLRDLSYEQYF.

A few counts support this clone. The rearrangement links TRBV7-8 to TRBJ2-7; 8 nucleotides line up with TRBD1. The CDR3 is 15 amino acids. V lost 8 bases, J lost 0 bases, and 9 bases stayed unmatched. Germline values: CDR1 SGHVS, CDR2 FQNEAQ. Here the CDR3 reads CASLPRGTGSYEQYF. The CDR3, as DNA: TGTGCCAGCCTACCTCGGGGGACAGGCTCCTACGAGCAGTACTTC.

In nucleotides, the CDR3 is TGTGCCAGCAGTGAAGCCCCGGGACAGGGGGCCTATAGCAATCAGCCCCAGCATTTT. This sequence encodes CASSEAPGQGAYSNQPQHF. This rearrangement joins TRBV2 to TRBJ1-5; 12 bases are a match to TRBD1. The CDR3 spans 19 residues. The J segment lost 0 bases and the V segment lost 0 bases, leaving 6 bases of the junction unmatched. Germline V gene lookup returns CDR1 SNHLY and CDR2 FYNNEI.

The V gene is TRBV5-6, the J gene TRBJ2-3; 13 bases map to TRBD2. The CDR3 is 16 amino acids. Germline V gene sequence: CDR1 SGHDT, CDR2 YYEEEE. Unmatched junction bases numbered 4, after V lost 4 bases and J lost 2 bases. CDR3 nucleotide sequence: TGTGCCAGCAGCCCCGGACTAGCGGGGGTCACAGATACGCAGTATTTT. The encoded protein is CASSPGLAGVTDTQYF.

This sequence joins TRBV14 and TRBJ1-6; 11 nucleotides align to TRBD1. Germline CDR1 SGHDN, CDR2 FVKESK. V was pared by 4 bases and J by 10 bases, with 6 bases of the junction left unmatched. The CDR3 runs to 15 residues. The CDR3 protein is CASSPLDRGRSPLHF. The CDR3 DNA reads TGTGCCAGCAGCCCCCTGGACAGGGGGCGATCACCCCTCCACTTT.

J is TRBJ2-1 and V is TRBV5-1; 8 bases are shared with TRBD2. This CDR3 region has 15 residues. The V gene end was trimmed by 4 bases and the J gene end by 4 bases; junction bases not matched to a gene: 7. Looked up from germline, CDR1 is SGHRS and CDR2 is YFSETQ. CDR3 DNA sequence: TGCGCCAGCAGCACCGGACTAGCAACGTACAATGAGCAGTTCTTC. It specifies CASSTGLATYNEQFF.

This clone was recorded once. The chain uses TRBV28 and TRBJ1-1; 12 bases are a match to TRBD1. V lost 7 bases to trimming and J lost 1 base; unmatched junction nucleotides: 4. Per germline, CDR1 MDHEN and CDR2 SYDVKM. This CDR3 region has 15 residues. CDR3 region: CASKGQGAGNTEAFF. The CDR3 DNA reads as TGTGCCAGCAAGGGACAGGGGGCAGGGAACACTGAAGCTTTCTTT.

The rearrangement links TRBV7-2 to TRBJ2-1, with 10 bases lining up with TRBD2. Per the germline V gene, CDR1 is SGHTA and CDR2 is FQGNSA. CDR3 size: 11 residues. V was pared by 9 bases and J by 9 bases, with 2 bases of the junction left unmatched. CDR3 nucleotides: TGTGCCAGTAGACTAGCGGGTGAGCAGTTCTTC. Its protein product is CASRLAGEQFF.

With respect to this clone: The sample has other DNA sequences that encode this CDR3 too. The rearrangement links TRBV6-1 to TRBJ2-3; TRBD2 aligns across 10 bases. The ends lost 6 bases at V and 0 bases at J; junction bases unmatched: 3. Germline CDR1 is MNHNS and CDR2 is SASEGT. The CDR3 covers 15 residues. CDR3 DNA sequence: TGTGCCAGCAGCGCGACTAGCGGGAGCACAGATACGCAGTATTTT. It translates to CASSATSGSTDTQYF.

The V and J genes are TRBV20-1 and TRBJ2-5, with D maybe TRBD1 (6 bases). Germline lookup yields CDR1 DFQATT and CDR2 SNEGSKA (reference sequence). The CDR3 is 11 amino acids. Trimming removed 2 bases at V and 8 bases at J, with 9 bases between. The CDR3 is CSARKQGTQYF. Here the CDR3 DNA reads TGCAGTGCTAGAAAACAGGGAACCCAGTACTTC.

The rearrangement joins TRBV9 to TRBJ2-2; D is undetermined. V shed 4 bases and J shed 6 bases, with 10 bases lying between them. CDR3 size: 13 residues. Looked up from germline, CDR1 is SGDLS and CDR2 is YYNGEE. In nucleotides, the CDR3 is TGTGCCAGCAGCCCGCGTGACGCCGGGGAGCTGTTTTTT. Protein sequence: CASSPRDAGELFF.

As for this clone: The sample holds other DNA sequences that translate to the same CDR3. This rearrangement joins TRBV6-1 to TRBJ2-7; D tentatively fits TRBD1 or TRBD2 (5 bases each). Germline CDR1 MNHNS, CDR2 SASEGT. The V and J ends lost 4 bases and 3 bases respectively, with 7 bases between them. CDR3 length: 12 residues. The CDR3 DNA reads TGTGCCAGCAGTGTTGGGGGCTACGAGCAGTACTTC. Translated, it gives CASSVGGYEQYF.

This clone has just a few counts. Other DNA sequences in the same sample also yield this CDR3. The chain recombines TRBV29-1 with TRBJ2-7; 12 bases map to TRBD1. Trimming at V came to 6 bases and at J to 4 bases, leaving 4 bases not matched to a gene. The CDR3 has 13 residues. From germline, CDR1 is SQVTM and CDR2 ANQGSEA. The CDR3 sequence: CSVGQGARYEQYF. The CDR3 DNA reads TGCAGCGTGGGACAGGGGGCTCGATACGAGCAGTACTTC.

This chain joins TRBV29-1 and TRBJ2-1; a possible D gene is TRBD2 (6 bases). V was trimmed by 6 bases and J by 5 bases, leaving 14 bases between them. The CDR3 contains 13 residues. CDR1 is SQVTM, CDR2 ANQGSEA, per germline. CDR3 protein: CSVTLRGDNEQFF. The CDR3 nucleotides are TGCAGCGTGACTTTGCGGGGAGACAATGAGCAGTTCTTC.

V is TRBV5-1 and J is TRBJ2-5; D may correspond to TRBD1 or TRBD2 (5 bases each). Germline V gives CDR1 SGHRS, CDR2 YFSETQ. V lost 0 bases to trimming and J lost 2 bases, with 11 bases between them. This CDR3 contains 15 residues. The CDR3 DNA follows: TGCGCCAGCAGCTTGGATGGGTGGGGGCAAGAGACCCAGTACTTC. It translates to CASSLDGWGQETQYF.

The chain employs TRBV6-1 and TRBJ2-2, with a weak D call TRBD1 (6 bases). The CDR3 spans 14 residues. Trimming took off 2 bases at V and 4 bases at J, with 8 bases between the two ends. Germline CDR1 is MNHNS and CDR2 is SASEGT. Here the CDR3 reads CASSESDSTGELFF. Here the CDR3 DNA reads TGTGCCAGCAGTGAATCGGACAGCACCGGGGAGCTGTTTTTT.

This chain joins TRBV29-1 and TRBJ2-7, with 10 nucleotides matching TRBD2. Germline CDR1 SQVTM, CDR2 ANQGSEA. Losses at the gene ends were 6 bases for V and 7 bases for J; bases not matched to a gene: 12. This CDR3 comprises 14 residues. DNA of the CDR3: TGCAGCGTCACCCGAGGGGGACTAGCGAAAGAGCAGTACTTC. Protein: CSVTRGGLAKEQYF.

The genes are TRBV10-2 and TRBJ2-3; the D gene is possibly TRBD2 (6 bases). V gave up 10 bases and J gave up 5 bases, with 16 bases separating them. Germline lookup yields CDR1 WSHSY and CDR2 SAAADI. The CDR3 has 13 residues. CDR3 in DNA: TGCGCCACCGGGACTGGGGGTAAAGATACGCAGTATTTT. Amino acid sequence: CATGTGGKDTQYF.

The gene calls are TRBV30 and TRBJ1-2; 11 bases match TRBD1. V shed 3 bases and J 7 bases; nucleotides not matched to a gene: 10. The CDR3 loop spans 15 amino acids. In germline, CDR1 is GTSNPN, CDR2 SVGIG (reference sequence). The CDR3 sequence: CAWRVSGQGALGYTF. The CDR3 coding sequence is TGTGCCTGGAGAGTATCAGGACAGGGGGCGCTTGGCTACACCTTC.